This T cell receptor (beta chain) is from a study of memory CD4+ T cells and cytomegalovirus serostatus (dated by TCRdb to about 2019). Context from the whole study: The roughly 35 healthy Belgian adults in the cohort included 9 who were CMV seropositive and about 24 who were CMV seronegative. To replicate a published TCR-based CMV serostatus classifier, the study sequenced CD4+ memory TCRbeta repertoires from a Belgian cohort whose cytomegalovirus serostatus was known.

For CDR1 and CDR2, the germline V gene lists LGHNA and YNFKEQ. The junction shows trimming of 0 bases on V and 7 bases on J, and the gene matches do not reach 14 bases of it. The CDR3 goes from the cysteine to the phenylalanine over 18 residues. The read is trimmed to its CDR3 DNA, 54 bases read in frame from base 1. A FACSAria II was used to sort memory CD4+ T cells, defined as single viable CD3+CD4+CD8-CD45RO+ cells. CMV serostatus was assessed using a Roche Elecsys assay, by which serum IgG against CMV pp150, pp28, p38 and p52 was detected. After the samples were thawed, total CD4+ T cells were enriched through positive selection using CD4 magnetic microbeads. The samples came from a separate study whose specific focus was interrogating the CD4+ T cell memory repertoire. Following standard operating procedures, peripheral blood mononuclear cells were isolated and cryopreserved, while serum was kept at -80 degrees C. The staining relied on CD3-PerCP (BW264/56), CD4-APC (RPA-T4), CD45RO-PE (UCHT1) and CD8-Pacific Orange (3B5) antibodies, and Sytox blue was used to exclude non-viable cells.

The Quick-DNA Microprep Kit was used to extract genomic DNA from the sorted cells. Amplification of TCRbeta DNA was done with the immunoSEQ hsTCRbeta kit, following the protocol from the manufacturer. TCRbeta libraries were sequenced on an Illumina MiSeq instrument. In the original analysis: Removing out-of-frame sequences left 2,204,828 distinct TCRbeta sequences, an average of about 73,000 per individual. Each individual was scored according to the count of 160 or so previously reported CMV-associated TCRbeta sequences and the total productive distinct TCRbeta count. A beta-binomial model was reimplemented in Python, and scikit-learn random forests with default parameters were trained on US cohort data. On the Belgian cohort, classifier performance was reported as the median AUC, along with percentile confidence intervals, across 10,000 bootstrap iterations. The source is immuneACCESS, and TCRdb retained only in-frame sequences with V and J called. Part of the clones is not carried over; for the studies checked, unresolved V genes explain less than half of this, and the remainder is unexplained. V and J calls and clone size are given by that table; D and trimming were obtained from the DNA. Recorded for this sample are over 60,000 clones; about 74% of them occurred a single time. In total, the top ten clones hold 0.88% of the sample.

The paper's findings and limits, for the study overall: Only CD4+CD45RO+ memory cells were sequenced, unlike the original study, which covered naive and memory CD4+ and CD8+ populations. Among the roughly 160 previously reported CMV-associated TCRbeta sequences, 67 showed up in the CD4+ memory repertoires, with each one found in between one and five individuals. The original-framework classifier achieved a median bootstrapped AUC of almost 0.97 with a 95% CI of 0.76-1.00 on the Belgian cohort. The results were interpreted as suggesting that the CMV-associated TCR signature is mostly present in the CD4+ memory repertoire. For predicting CMV serostatus, the median bootstrapped AUC was approximately 0.96 using the original framework and roughly 0.92 using a US-trained random forest.

Points on this clone: Its antigen specificity is not known. Base quality data are lacking; no much larger clone is found one base away.

The clonotype originates from an adult in good health and CMV-seronegative. The sequencing input was memory CD4+ T cells from blood. The chain was built from TRBV4-2 and TRBJ2-1; 8 bases in the middle match TRBD2. Here the CDR3 is given as CASSQDRRAGAKGNEQFF. Read as DNA, the sequence is TGTGCCAGCAGCCAAGATCGTCGAGCGGGAGCGAAGGGAAATGAGCAGTTCTTC.